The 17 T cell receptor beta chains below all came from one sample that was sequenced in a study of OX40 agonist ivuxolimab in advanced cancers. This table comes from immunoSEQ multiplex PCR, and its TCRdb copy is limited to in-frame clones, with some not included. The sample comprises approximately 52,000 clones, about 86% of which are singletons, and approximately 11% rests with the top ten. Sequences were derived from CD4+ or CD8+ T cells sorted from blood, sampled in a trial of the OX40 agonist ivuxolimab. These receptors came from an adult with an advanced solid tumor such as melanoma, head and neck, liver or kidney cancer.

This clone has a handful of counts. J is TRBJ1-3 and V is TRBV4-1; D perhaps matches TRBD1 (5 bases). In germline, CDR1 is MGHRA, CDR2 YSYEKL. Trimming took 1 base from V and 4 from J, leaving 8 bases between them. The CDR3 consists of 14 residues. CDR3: CASSQGGEGNTIYF. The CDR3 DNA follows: TGCGCCAGCAGCCAAGGAGGGGAGGGAAACACCATATATTTT.

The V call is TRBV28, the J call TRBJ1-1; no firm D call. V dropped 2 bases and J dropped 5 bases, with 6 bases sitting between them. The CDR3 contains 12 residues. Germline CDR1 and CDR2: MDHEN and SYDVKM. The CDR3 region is CASSLSRTEAFF. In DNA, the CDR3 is TGTGCCAGCAGTTTAAGCCGGACTGAAGCTTTCTTT.

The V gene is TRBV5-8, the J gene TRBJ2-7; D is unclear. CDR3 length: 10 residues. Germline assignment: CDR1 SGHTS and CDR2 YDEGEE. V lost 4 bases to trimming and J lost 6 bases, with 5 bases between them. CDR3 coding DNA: TGTGCCAGCAGCCCCCTCGAGCAGTACTTC. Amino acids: CASSPLEQYF.

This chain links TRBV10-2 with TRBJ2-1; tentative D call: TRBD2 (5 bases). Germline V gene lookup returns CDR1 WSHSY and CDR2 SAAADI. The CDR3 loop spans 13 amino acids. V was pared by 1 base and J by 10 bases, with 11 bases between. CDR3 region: CASSEWRSREQFF. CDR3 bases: TGCGCCAGCAGTGAGTGGAGGTCAAGGGAGCAGTTCTTC.

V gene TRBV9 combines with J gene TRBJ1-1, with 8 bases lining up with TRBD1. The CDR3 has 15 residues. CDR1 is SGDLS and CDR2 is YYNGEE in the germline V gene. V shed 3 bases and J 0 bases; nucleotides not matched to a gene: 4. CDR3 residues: CASSGPGGLNTEAFF. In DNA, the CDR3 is TGTGCCAGCAGCGGTCCAGGGGGCCTGAACACTGAAGCTTTCTTT.

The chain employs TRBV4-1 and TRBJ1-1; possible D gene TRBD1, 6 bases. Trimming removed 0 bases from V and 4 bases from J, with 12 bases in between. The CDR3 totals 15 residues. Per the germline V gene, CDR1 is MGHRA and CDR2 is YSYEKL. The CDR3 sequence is CASSQDRGRITEAFF. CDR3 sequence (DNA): TGCGCCAGCAGCCAAGACAGGGGTAGGATCACTGAAGCTTTCTTT.

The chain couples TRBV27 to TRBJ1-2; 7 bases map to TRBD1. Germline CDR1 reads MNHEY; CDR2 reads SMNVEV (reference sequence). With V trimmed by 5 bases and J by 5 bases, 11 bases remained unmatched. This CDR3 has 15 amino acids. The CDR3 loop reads CASSITGVYPYGYTF. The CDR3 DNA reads TGTGCCAGCAGTATTACAGGGGTCTACCCTTATGGCTACACCTTC.

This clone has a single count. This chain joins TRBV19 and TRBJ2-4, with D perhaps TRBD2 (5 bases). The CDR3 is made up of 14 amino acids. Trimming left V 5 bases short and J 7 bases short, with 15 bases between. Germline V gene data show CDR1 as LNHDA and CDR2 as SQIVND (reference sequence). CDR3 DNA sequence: TGTGCCAGTAGTCCGCCGTGGGAGTCGAACATTCAGTACTTC. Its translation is CASSPPWESNIQYF.

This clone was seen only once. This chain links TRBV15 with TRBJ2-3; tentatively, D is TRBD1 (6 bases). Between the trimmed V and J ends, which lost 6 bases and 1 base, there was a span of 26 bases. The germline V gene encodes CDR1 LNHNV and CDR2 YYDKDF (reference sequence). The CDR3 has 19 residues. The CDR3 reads CATRDSWEGGFKGTDTQYF. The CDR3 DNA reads TGTGCCACCAGGGACTCTTGGGAAGGGGGATTCAAAGGCACAGATACGCAGTATTTT.

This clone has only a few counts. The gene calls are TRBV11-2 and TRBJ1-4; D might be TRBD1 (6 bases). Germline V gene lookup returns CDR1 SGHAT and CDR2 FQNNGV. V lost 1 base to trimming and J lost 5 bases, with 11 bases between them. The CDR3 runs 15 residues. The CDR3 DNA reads TGTGCCAGCAGCTTAGTGGGGGGGGCAAATGAAAAACTGTTTTTT. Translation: CASSLVGGANEKLFF.

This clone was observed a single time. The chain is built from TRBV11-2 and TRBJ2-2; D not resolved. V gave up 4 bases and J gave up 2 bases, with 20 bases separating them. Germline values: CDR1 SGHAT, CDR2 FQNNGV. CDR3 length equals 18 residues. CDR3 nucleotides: TGTGCCAGCAGCTATAGGCTATACAGCACTGCAAACACCGGGGAGCTGTTTTTT. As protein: CASSYRLYSTANTGELFF.

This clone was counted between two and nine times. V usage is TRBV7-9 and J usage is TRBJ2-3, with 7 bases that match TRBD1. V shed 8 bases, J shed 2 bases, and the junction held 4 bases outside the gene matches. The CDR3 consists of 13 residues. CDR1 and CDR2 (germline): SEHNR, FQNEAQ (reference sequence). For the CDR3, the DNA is TGTGCCAGCCGGACAGGCCCCACAGATACGCAGTATTTT. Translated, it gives CASRTGPTDTQYF.

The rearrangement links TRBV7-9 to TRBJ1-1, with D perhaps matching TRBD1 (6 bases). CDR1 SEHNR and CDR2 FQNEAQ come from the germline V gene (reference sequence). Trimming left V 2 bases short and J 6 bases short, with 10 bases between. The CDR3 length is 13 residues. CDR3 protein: CASSLHGGAEAFF. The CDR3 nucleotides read TGTGCCAGCAGCTTACACGGGGGCGCTGAAGCTTTCTTT.

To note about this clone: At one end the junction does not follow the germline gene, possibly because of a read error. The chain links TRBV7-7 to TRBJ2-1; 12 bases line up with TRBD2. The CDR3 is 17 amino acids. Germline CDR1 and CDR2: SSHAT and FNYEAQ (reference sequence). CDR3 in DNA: TGTGCTAGCAGCGCACTCCGGACTAGCGGGGACCACAATGAGCAGTTCTTC. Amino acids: CASSALRTSGDHNEQFF.

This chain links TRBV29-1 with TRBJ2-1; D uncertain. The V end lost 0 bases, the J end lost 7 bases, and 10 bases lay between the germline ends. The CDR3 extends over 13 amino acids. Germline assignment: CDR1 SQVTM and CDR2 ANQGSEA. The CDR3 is CSVEDQEGNEQFF. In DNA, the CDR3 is TGCAGCGTTGAAGATCAGGAAGGGAATGAGCAGTTCTTC.

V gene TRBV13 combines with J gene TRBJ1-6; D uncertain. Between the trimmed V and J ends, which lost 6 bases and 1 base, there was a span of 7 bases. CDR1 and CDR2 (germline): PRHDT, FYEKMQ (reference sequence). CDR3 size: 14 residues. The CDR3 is CASSENSYNSPLHF. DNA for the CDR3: TGTGCCAGCAGTGAGAATTCCTATAATTCACCCCTCCACTTT.

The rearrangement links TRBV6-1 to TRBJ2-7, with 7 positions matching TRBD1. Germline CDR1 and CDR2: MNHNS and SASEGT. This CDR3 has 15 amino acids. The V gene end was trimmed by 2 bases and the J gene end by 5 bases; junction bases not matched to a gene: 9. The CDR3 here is CASSETIGQVDEQYF. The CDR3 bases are TGTGCCAGCAGTGAAACCATAGGACAGGTAGACGAGCAGTACTTC.